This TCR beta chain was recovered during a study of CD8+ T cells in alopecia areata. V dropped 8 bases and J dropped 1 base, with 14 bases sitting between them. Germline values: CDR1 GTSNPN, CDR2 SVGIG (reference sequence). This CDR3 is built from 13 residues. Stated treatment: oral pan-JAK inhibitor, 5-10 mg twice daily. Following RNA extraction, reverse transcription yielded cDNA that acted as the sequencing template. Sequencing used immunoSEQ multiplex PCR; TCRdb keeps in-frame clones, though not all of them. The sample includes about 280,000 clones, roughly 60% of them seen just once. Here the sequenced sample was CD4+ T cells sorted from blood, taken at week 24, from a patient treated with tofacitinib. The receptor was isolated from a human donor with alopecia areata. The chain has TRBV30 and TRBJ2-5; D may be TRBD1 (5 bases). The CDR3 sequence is CARTGRAQETQYF. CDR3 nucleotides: TGTGCCCGGACCGGCAGGGCCCAAGAGACCCAGTACTTC.